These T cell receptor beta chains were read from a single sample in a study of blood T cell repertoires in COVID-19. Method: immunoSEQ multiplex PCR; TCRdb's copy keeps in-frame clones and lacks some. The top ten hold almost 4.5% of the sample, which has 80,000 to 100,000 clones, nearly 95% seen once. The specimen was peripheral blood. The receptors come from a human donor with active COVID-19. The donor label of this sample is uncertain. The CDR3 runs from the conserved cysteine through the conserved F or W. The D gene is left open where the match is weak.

CDR3 DNA: TGTGCCAGTCGGGACAGGGGCTACAATGAGCAGTTCTTC; CDR3 protein: CASRDRGYNEQFF; V gene: TRBV19; D gene: TRBD1; J gene: TRBJ2-1
CDR3 DNA: TGTGCCAGCAGCTTGTATACTGTTACTGGCACAGATACGCAGTATTTT; CDR3 protein: CASSLYTVTGTDTQYF; V gene: TRBV5-8; D gene: NA; J gene: TRBJ2-3
CDR3 DNA: TGTGCCAGTAGTTTGAACAGGGACTATGTGGGCTACACCTTC; CDR3 protein: CASSLNRDYVGYTF; V gene: TRBV19; D gene: NA; J gene: TRBJ1-2
CDR3 DNA: TGCGCCAGCAGCTCGCAGCCGGGCTCTGGGGCCAACGTCCTGACTTTC; CDR3 protein: CASSSQPGSGANVLTF; V gene: TRBV5-1; D gene: NA; J gene: TRBJ2-6
CDR3 DNA: TGTGCCAGCAGCCGCGGGGGGACCAACACAGATACGCAGTATTTT; CDR3 protein: CASSRGGTNTDTQYF; V gene: TRBV11-3; D gene: TRBD2; J gene: TRBJ2-3
CDR3 DNA: TGTGCCACCAAAGTCAGAAGCACAGATACGCAGTATTTT; CDR3 protein: CATKVRSTDTQYF; V gene: TRBV24-1; D gene: NA; J gene: TRBJ2-3
CDR3 DNA: TGTGCCAGCAGGGACAGGGGCACCGGGGAGCTGTTTTTT; CDR3 protein: CASRDRGTGELFF; V gene: TRBV6-6; D gene: TRBD1; J gene: TRBJ2-2
CDR3 DNA: TGTGCCAGCAGTTTGTCGGGACTAATACTCTACGAGCAGTACTTC; CDR3 protein: CASSLSGLILYEQYF; V gene: TRBV27; D gene: TRBD2; J gene: TRBJ2-7
CDR3 DNA: TGTGCCATCAGGGCCGGGACAGGGCTTGGCTACACCTTC; CDR3 protein: CAIRAGTGLGYTF; V gene: TRBV10-3; D gene: TRBD1; J gene: TRBJ1-2
CDR3 DNA: TGTGCCAGCAGGGGGGACAGATGGGCCACTGAAGCTTTCTTT; CDR3 protein: CASRGDRWATEAFF; V gene: TRBV7-2; D gene: TRBD1; J gene: TRBJ1-1
CDR3 DNA: TGTGCCAGCAGTGAAGGTTTAGCCCACAATGAGCAGTTCTTC; CDR3 protein: CASSEGLAHNEQFF; V gene: TRBV2; D gene: NA; J gene: TRBJ2-1
CDR3 DNA: TGTGCCAGCAGAACAACCGGGACAGCAGGAAACACCATATATTTT; CDR3 protein: CASRTTGTAGNTIYF; V gene: TRBV28; D gene: TRBD1; J gene: TRBJ1-3
CDR3 DNA: TGCGCCAGCAGCTTAGCCGGGACATGGGCGGGCAATGAGCAGTTCTTC; CDR3 protein: CASSLAGTWAGNEQFF; V gene: TRBV5-1; D gene: NA; J gene: TRBJ2-1
CDR3 DNA: TGTGCCAGCAGGTCGAGTGGGAGGGCCGCCGATACGCAGTATTTT; CDR3 protein: CASRSSGRAADTQYF; V gene: TRBV27; D gene: TRBD2; J gene: TRBJ2-3
CDR3 DNA: TGTGCCAGCAGCTTGGGGCTAGCGGGAGGGCCCATTGAAGAGACCCAGTACTTC; CDR3 protein: CASSLGLAGGPIEETQYF; V gene: TRBV5-5; D gene: TRBD2; J gene: TRBJ2-5
CDR3 DNA: TGTGCCAGCAGTTACCCCTCCAGCGGGGGTGCGAACACCGGGGAGCTGTTTTTT; CDR3 protein: CASSYPSSGGANTGELFF; V gene: TRBV6-2/TRBV6-3; D gene: TRBD2; J gene: TRBJ2-2
CDR3 DNA: TGTGCCAGCAGCAAAGGTAGTAGAGGGACCGGGGAGCTGTTTTTT; CDR3 protein: CASSKGSRGTGELFF; V gene: TRBV21-1; D gene: NA; J gene: TRBJ2-2